These 12 T cell receptor beta chains share one sample of origin, sequenced in a study of blood T cell repertoires in COVID-19 (dated by TCRdb to the early 2020s). Library preparation used the immunoSEQ multiplex PCR assay. TCRdb limited this immuneACCESS table to in-frame rearrangements with V and J called. A share of clones is missing; checked studies link under half to unresolved V genes, and the rest is unexplained. The sample table shows 120,000 or so clones, and more than 70% are seen once. Clones ranked in the top ten supply over 1% of the sample. Sequencing was carried out using peripheral blood. Every receptor here comes from a woman older than 75 with acute or convalescent COVID-19.

J is TRBJ2-4 and V is TRBV18, with 7 bases fitting TRBD1. CDR3 size: 16 residues. V lost 2 bases, J lost 3 bases, and 7 bases stayed unmatched. Per germline, CDR1 KGHSH and CDR2 LQKENI. The CDR3 protein is CASSPTTTGSKNIQYF. CDR3 sequence (DNA): TGTGCCAGCTCACCAACAACGACAGGGAGCAAAAACATTCAGTACTTC. Full variable domain (rest looked up from reference TRBV18 and TRBJ2-4): NAGVMQNPRHLVRRRGQEARLRCSPMKGHSHVYWYRQLPEEGLKFMVYLQKENIIDESGMPKERFSAEFPKEGPSILRIQQVVRGDSAAYFCASSPTTTGSKNIQYFGAGTRLSVL.

The chain uses TRBV4-3 and TRBJ2-3; the match to TRBD2 covers 15 bases. After removal of 3 bases from V and 3 bases from J, the junction contained 4 bases not matched to a gene. The CDR3 is 17 amino acids. Germline V CDR1 and CDR2: LGHNA, YSLEER. CDR3 sequence reads: CASSQGLAGGVTDTQYF. The CDR3 nucleotides are TGCGCCAGCAGCCAGGGACTAGCGGGGGGTGTAACAGATACGCAGTATTTT.

V gene TRBV3-1 (or the pseudogene TRBV3-2) combines with J gene TRBJ2-5, with unresolved D. Germline V gives CDR1 LGHDT, CDR2 YNNKEL (reference sequence). V shed 1 base and J shed 7 bases, with 7 bases lying between them. The CDR3 has 12 residues. CDR3 in DNA: TGTGCCAGCAGCCAAGGGGCTGGGACCCAGTACTTC. Translated: CASSQGAGTQYF.

The J gene is TRBJ2-5, the V gene TRBV2; TRBD2 agrees at 8 bases. V lost 8 bases, J lost 7 bases, and 12 bases stayed unmatched. The CDR3 spans 14 residues. Germline V gene sequence: CDR1 SNHLY, CDR2 FYNNEI. Written as DNA, the CDR3 is TGTGCCAGCCTACGGGGGCGGGGGGCCAGGACCCAGTACTTC. This gives the protein CASLRGRGARTQYF.

The gene calls are TRBV4-2 and TRBJ1-2; D is ambiguous. The germline gives CDR1 LGHNA, CDR2 YNFKEQ. The CDR3 extends over 14 amino acids. The ends were cut back, 0 bases at V and 2 bases at J, with 7 bases in the middle. The CDR3 DNA follows: TGTGCCAGCAGCCAAGATCTTGGCAACTATGGCTACACCTTC. Its translation is CASSQDLGNYGYTF.

Comments on this clone: The same CDR3 can be traced to other DNA sequences in this sample. This chain links TRBV7-9 with TRBJ1-5; D is possibly TRBD1 (5 bases). Looked up from germline, CDR1 is SEHNR and CDR2 is FQNEAQ (reference sequence). Deletions cut 0 bases from V and 0 bases from J, with 6 bases between. This CDR3 contains 15 residues. The CDR3 protein is CASSLAGGSNQPQHF. CDR3 nucleotides: TGTGCCAGCAGCTTAGCGGGGGGTAGCAATCAGCCCCAGCATTTT.

This clone is a singleton in its sample. This chain uses TRBV20-1 with TRBJ1-2; 7 bases are a match to TRBD1. The V gene's germline CDR1 is DFQATT and CDR2 SNEGSKA (reference sequence). The CDR3 extends over 14 amino acids. Unmatched junction bases numbered 10, after V lost 6 bases and J lost 3 bases. CDR3 DNA: TGCAGTGCCAGTACCAGGGGGATCGACTATGGCTACACCTTC. The encoded protein is CSASTRGIDYGYTF.

The rearrangement links TRBV28 to TRBJ2-1, with 12 nucleotides matching TRBD1. CDR1 and CDR2 (germline): MDHEN, SYDVKM. The CDR3 totals 15 residues. V gave up 5 bases and J gave up 10 bases; unmatched junction bases: 9. CDR3 loop: CASSSAGQGAGEQFF. In DNA form, the CDR3 reads TGTGCCAGCAGTAGTGCGGGACAGGGGGCGGGCGAGCAGTTCTTC. Based on the CDR3 plus reference TRBV28 and TRBJ2-1, the full variable domain is DVKVTQSSRYLVKRTGEKVFLECVQDMDHENMFWYRQDPGLGLRLIYFSYDVKMKEKGDIPEGYSVSREKKERFSLILESASTNQTSMYLCASSSAGQGAGEQFFGPGTRLTVL.

As DNA, the CDR3 is TGTGCCAGCTCACCACCGGCGGGTAATAATTCACCCCTCCACTTT. Translation gives CASSPPAGNNSPLHF. V gene TRBV18 combines with J gene TRBJ1-6; no definite D call. Germline CDR1 reads KGHSH; CDR2 reads LQKENI. Trimming stripped 0 bases from V and 5 bases from J, with 8 bases between. CDR3 size: 15 residues.

The rearrangement uses TRBV9 and TRBJ1-3; the D is unclear. Germline V gives CDR1 SGDLS, CDR2 YYNGEE. This CDR3 contains 14 residues. V lost 0 bases and J lost 4, with 8 bases in between. The chain's CDR3 is CASSVESSGNTIYF. The CDR3 DNA follows: TGTGCCAGCAGCGTAGAATCTTCGGGAAACACCATATATTTT. The full variable domain, in which reference TRBV9 and TRBJ1-3 provide the parts outside the CDR3, is DSGVTQTPKHLITATGQRVTLRCSPRSGDLSVYWYQQSLDQGLQFLIQYYNGEERAKGNILERFSAQQFPDLHSELNLSSLELGDSALYFCASSVESSGNTIYFGEGSWLTVV.

The V gene is TRBV28, the J gene TRBJ1-1; 11 bases are shared with TRBD1. Germline V lookup: CDR1 MDHEN, CDR2 SYDVKM. The CDR3 runs to 15 residues. V shed 3 bases, J shed 11 bases, and the junction held 11 bases outside the gene matches. The CDR3 sequence: CASSFWDRGFLGAFF. The CDR3 DNA reads as TGTGCCAGCAGTTTTTGGGACAGGGGGTTCCTTGGTGCTTTCTTT.

This clone turned up a few times. The V call is TRBV10-1, the J call TRBJ2-7; 8 bases agree with TRBD1. The V gene's germline CDR1 is WNHNN and CDR2 SYGVQD (reference sequence). This CDR3 comprises 16 residues. V lost 5 bases to trimming and J lost 4 bases; unmatched junction nucleotides: 13. The CDR3, as DNA: TGCGCCAGCAGTTCGACAGGGGTAGGCCCTCTGTACGAGCAGTACTTC. It codes for CASSSTGVGPLYEQYF.